A single sample is the source of the 17 T cell receptor beta chains below, sequenced in a study of cytomegalovirus exposure and HLA in healthy donors. In the PCR, 60 Vbeta and 13 Jbeta primers were used. TCRdb's copy holds only in-frame clones and misses some; the assay was immunoSEQ multiplex PCR. Its clone listing holds roughly 110,000 clones. The sequencing input was PBMCs. Receptors were obtained from a man between 25 and 39 years old in good health and CMV-seronegative.

The chain joins TRBV27 to TRBJ2-6, with 9 bases fitting TRBD1. The CDR3 has 17 residues. Trimming at V came to 6 bases and at J to 2 bases, leaving 8 bases not matched to a gene. The germline V gene encodes CDR1 MNHEY and CDR2 SMNVEV (reference sequence). The CDR3 DNA is TGTGCCAGCAGGCTTGGGACAGGGCTTACTGGGGCCAACGTCCTGACTTTC. Amino acid sequence: CASRLGTGLTGANVLTF. The full variable domain, completed using reference TRBV27 and TRBJ2-6, is EAQVTQNPRYLITVTGKKLTVTCSQNMNHEYMSWYRQDPGLGLRQIYYSMNVEVTDKGDVPEGYKVSRKEKRNFPLILESPSPNQTSLYFCASRLGTGLTGANVLTFGAGSRLTVL.

The V call is TRBV6-5, the J call TRBJ1-3, with TRBD1 identical over 10 bases. In germline, CDR1 is MNHEY, CDR2 SVGAGI. This CDR3 contains 15 residues. V gave up 5 bases and J gave up 4 bases; unmatched junction bases: 5. The CDR3 DNA is TGTGCCAGCAGTCCATGGACAGGGGGGGGAAACACCATATATTTT. Translated, it gives CASSPWTGGGNTIYF.

The chain uses TRBV2 and TRBJ1-6; D uncertain. V lost 6 bases to trimming and J lost 8 bases, with 8 bases between them. The CDR3 contains 12 residues. Per the germline V gene, CDR1 is SNHLY and CDR2 is FYNNEI. For the CDR3, the DNA is TGTGCCAGCAGCCTCAGATATTCACCCCTCCACTTT. Protein: CASSLRYSPLHF. The whole variable domain, remainder taken from reference TRBV2 and TRBJ1-6, is EPEVTQTPSHQVTQMGQEVILRCVPISNHLYFYWYRQILGQKVEFLVSFYNNEISEKSEIFDDQFSVERPDGSNFTLKIRSTKLEDSAMYFCASSLRYSPLHFGNGTRLTVT.

This rearrangement joins TRBV18 to TRBJ1-4; a possible D gene is TRBD1 (6 bases). The CDR3 contains 15 residues. V gave up 3 bases and J gave up 8 bases, with 16 bases separating them. Germline V gives CDR1 KGHSH, CDR2 LQKENI. The CDR3 spells CASSPWVGAEEKLFF. The CDR3 region has the DNA TGTGCCAGCTCACCTTGGGTGGGGGCTGAGGAAAAACTGTTTTTT.

This CDR3 is CASSSWDRALATNEKLFF. The CDR3 region has the DNA TGTGCCAGCAGCTCCTGGGACAGGGCGCTTGCAACTAATGAAAAACTGTTTTTT. The rearrangement uses TRBV7-2 and TRBJ1-4; 9 bases map to TRBD1. The junction had 9 bases not matched to a gene; V was cut back by 4 bases and J by 0 bases. Looked up from germline, CDR1 is SGHTA and CDR2 is FQGNSA. The CDR3 totals 18 residues.

V gene TRBV15 combines with J gene TRBJ2-1, with D possibly being TRBD1 (6 bases). The CDR3 sequence is 12 residues long. Trimming left V 0 bases short and J 10 bases short, with 7 bases between. Germline CDR1 is LNHNV and CDR2 is YYDKDF (reference sequence). In nucleotides, the CDR3 is TGTGCCACCAGCAGAGAACAGGGCGAGCAGTTCTTC. Encoded protein: CATSREQGEQFF.

This chain uses TRBV5-1 with TRBJ1-2, with 7 positions matching TRBD1. The CDR3 has 17 amino acids. V trimming: 0 bases; J trimming: 3 bases; junction bases outside the gene matches: 11. Germline V lookup: CDR1 SGHRS, CDR2 YFSETQ. Written as DNA, the CDR3 is TGCGCCAGCAGCTTGGTTGCCTCGGGGACAGACCACTATGGCTACACCTTC. Translating it yields CASSLVASGTDHYGYTF.

The CDR3 protein is CASSFERGSSYEQYF. The CDR3 DNA follows: TGTGCCAGCAGCTTTGAGCGGGGGAGCTCCTACGAGCAGTACTTC. The rearrangement joins TRBV7-2 to TRBJ2-7, with 8 nucleotides matching TRBD2. The J segment lost 0 bases and the V segment lost 3 bases, leaving 4 bases of the junction unmatched. The CDR3 is made up of 15 amino acids. Germline CDR1 SGHTA, CDR2 FQGNSA.

This chain uses TRBV7-2 with TRBJ2-5, with 11 bases lining up with TRBD2. From germline, CDR1 is SGHTA and CDR2 FQGNSA. Losses at the gene ends were 3 bases for V and 5 bases for J; bases not matched to a gene: 5. The CDR3 has 15 amino acids. The CDR3 loop is CASSFSGGAGETQYF. The CDR3 DNA sequence: TGTGCCAGCAGCTTTAGCGGGGGGGCCGGGGAGACCCAGTACTTC. Together with reference TRBV7-2 and TRBJ2-5, the CDR3 gives the full variable domain: GAGVSQSPSNKVTEKGKDVELRCDPISGHTALYWYRQSLGQGLEFLIYFQGNSAPDKSGLPSDRFSAERTGGSVSTLTIQRTQQEDSAVYLCASSFSGGAGETQYFGPGTRLLVL.

The J gene is TRBJ2-3, the V gene TRBV6-1, with D possibly TRBD2 on 6 matching bases. Germline CDR1 is MNHNS and CDR2 is SASEGT. This CDR3 has 12 residues. Trimming took off 6 bases at V and 4 bases at J, with 8 bases between the two ends. In nucleotides, the CDR3 is TGTGCCAGCAGACTAGCTTCAGATACGCAGTATTTT. It codes for CASRLASDTQYF.

V and J are TRBV6-1 and TRBJ2-5; 11 nucleotides match TRBD2. Germline lookup yields CDR1 MNHNS and CDR2 SASEGT. The V segment lost 7 bases and the J segment 1 base; nucleotides outside the gene matches: 5. The CDR3 extends over 15 amino acids. In DNA, the CDR3 is TGTGCCAGCATTAGCGGGGGGGCTGCCCAAGAGACCCAGTACTTC. Translated: CASISGGAAQETQYF.

CDR3 in DNA: TGTGCCAGCACCGAGACTAGCTGGGGGTACAATGAGCAGTTCTTC. Its protein product is CASTETSWGYNEQFF. The chain employs TRBV6-1 and TRBJ2-1, with 7 bases that match TRBD2. Trimming cost V 7 bases and J 4 bases; bases outside gene matches: 10. The V gene's germline CDR1 is MNHNS and CDR2 SASEGT. The CDR3 length is 15 residues.

The chain couples TRBV10-3 to TRBJ1-3; 10 nucleotides match TRBD1. CDR1 is ENHRY and CDR2 is SYGVKD in the germline V gene. The CDR3 extends over 17 amino acids. J was trimmed by 0 bases and V by 7 bases; bases with no gene match: 9. The CDR3 sequence is CAIMGDRGLYSGNTIYF. CDR3 DNA: TGTGCCATCATGGGGGACAGGGGTCTATACTCTGGAAACACCATATATTTT.

The chain links TRBV7-2 to TRBJ1-6, with D perhaps TRBD1 (6 bases). The CDR3 length is 14 residues. Trimming removed 7 bases from V and 7 bases from J, with 14 bases in between. CDR1 SGHTA and CDR2 FQGNSA come from the germline V gene. CDR3 sequence reads: CASNTGSTNSPLHF. The CDR3 DNA is TGTGCCAGCAACACAGGGTCGACGAATTCACCCCTCCACTTT.

The chain recombines TRBV19 with TRBJ1-5; D may be TRBD1 (6 bases). There are 13 residues in the CDR3. CDR1 LNHDA and CDR2 SQIVND come from the germline V gene (reference sequence). V lost 6 bases, J lost 5 bases, and 11 bases lay in between. In DNA form, the CDR3 reads TGTGCCAGTAGCAGGGGATGGGATCAGCCCCAGCATTTT. Translation: CASSRGWDQPQHF.

The V call is TRBV11-3, the J call TRBJ2-7, with 8 positions matching TRBD1. V dropped 3 bases and J dropped 5; count of bases not matched to a gene: 0. This CDR3 spans 12 amino acids. From germline, CDR1 is SGHNT and CDR2 YENEEA. CDR3 amino acids: CASSLTGDEQYF. DNA of the CDR3: TGTGCCAGCAGCTTGACAGGGGACGAGCAGTACTTC.

The V gene is TRBV5-4, the J gene TRBJ2-1, with D tentatively TRBD1 (6 bases). Trimming pared 4 bases from V and 5 bases from J, leaving 13 bases between. CDR1 and CDR2 from the germline V gene are SGHNT and YYREEE (reference sequence). This CDR3 comprises 14 residues. The CDR3 here is CASSLDSNNNEQFF. DNA for the CDR3: TGTGCCAGCAGCCTGGACAGCAATAACAATGAGCAGTTCTTC.